A selection of T cell receptor beta chains follows, all from one sample in a study of cytomegalovirus exposure and HLA in healthy donors. TCRdb's table, derived via immunoSEQ multiplex PCR, lists solely in-frame clones and lacks some. Counted here are roughly 140,000 clones, 78% occurring once; the ten biggest clones make up around 3%. Input material: PBMCs. The receptors stem from a female donor in good health and CMV-seronegative. Both conserved end residues are trimmed from each CDR3.

>TRBV6-4|TRBJ2-3
ASSPTGTDTQY
>TRBV4-3|TRBJ2-7
ASSPGTGVYEQY
>TRBV10-3|TRBJ2-2
AISEGGNTGELF
>TRBV4-2|TRBJ1-1
ASSQDLDTEAF
>TRBV11-2|TRBJ2-7
ASSHIYEQY
>TRBV6-6|TRBJ1-1
ASSLTGGNTEAF
>TRBV4-1|TRBJ2-1
ASSHGLAGGPTNEQF
>TRBV27|TRBJ1-2
ASRTLTTGQGPNYGYT
>TRBV9|TRBJ2-1
ASSVAPSGASSYNEQF
>TRBV6-5|TRBJ2-7
ASSYDSSYEQY
>TRBV6-5|TRBJ2-7
ASSSKFDTGEQY
>TRBV10-2|TRBJ2-7
ASRWGNGTGAARGDQY
>TRBV25-1|TRBJ2-3
ASSSGSSSDTQY
>TRBV5-1|TRBJ1-2
ASSSGVPNYGYT
>TRBV5-6|TRBJ2-2
ASMRAGGSVGELF
>TRBV4-3|TRBJ1-6
ASSQRQGNSPLH
>TRBV19|TRBJ1-6
ASRRDSYNSPLH
>TRBV10-3|TRBJ2-2
AISPSQNTGELF
>TRBV27|TRBJ2-2
ASVSGTGELF
>TRBV19|TRBJ1-4
ASSSLSVVATNEKLF
>TRBV28|TRBJ1-4
ASRLEGATNEKLF
>TRBV7-2|NA
ASSPRGTSGPYEQY
>TRBV30|TRBJ1-2
AWSLDRIYGYT
>TRBV27|TRBJ1-2
ASSSADRNGYT
>TRBV7-8|TRBJ2-5
ASSLAGGQETQY
>TRBV7-6|TRBJ1-4
ASSLGTGNEKLF
>TRBV5-6|TRBJ1-3
ASSLGQGNTIY
>TRBV6-5|TRBJ2-3
ASSYSPGLASDTQY
>TRBV5-1|TRBJ2-3
ASSLNPGGTDTQY
>TRBV6-1|TRBJ1-5
ASSEGVPGGYQPQH
>TRBV4-1|TRBJ2-3
ASSHGTGGRFAVSDTQY
>TRBV4-3|TRBJ1-4
ASSESTAEKLF
>TRBV11-2|TRBJ2-1
ASSLIAGGLNEQF
>TRBV6-6|TRBJ1-2
ATLRGQLYGYT
>TRBV9|TRBJ2-3
ASSALGLALSTDTQY
>TRBV28|NA
ASRPRQIYEQY
>TRBV5-4|TRBJ1-1
ASSPTQGVNSEAF
>TRBV2|TRBJ2-1
ASSEILAGARDEQF
>TRBV5-1|TRBJ2-3
ASSLGYGDTQY
>TRBV6-5|TRBJ1-1
ASSGWAGANTEAF
>TRBV4-1|TRBJ2-1
ASSHPLRQGNEQF
>TRBV7-9|TRBJ2-3
ASSSPPGAADTQY
>TRBV29-1|TRBJ1-2
SVERGLGGYT
>TRBV9|TRBJ2-2
ASSALTGELF
>TRBV7-9|TRBJ1-1
ASSLSGKMNTEAF
>TRBV7-9|TRBJ1-2
ASSLGYREGYGYT
>TRBV6-5|TRBJ1-4
ASSYYREHEKLF
>TRBV7-2|TRBJ2-1
ASSLILASGVTYNEQF
>TRBV5-4|TRBJ2-1
ASSLFPFNEQF
>TRBV6-5|TRBJ2-1
ASTQGDYNEQF